Following are 21 T cell receptor beta chains from one sample sequenced in a study of PD-1 blockade in classical Hodgkin lymphoma. Using immunoSEQ multiplex PCR, the repertoire was profiled, and TCRdb retains in-frame clones only, with some absent. The table includes approximately 59,000 clones, under 95% detected once. After autologous stem cell transplantation all patients relapsed, and prior brentuximab vedotin exposure differed between cohorts. The sample here was peripheral blood mononuclear cells (PBMCs), taken before the second cycle of nivolumab. The receptors here all came from a human donor with classical Hodgkin lymphoma.

This rearrangement joins TRBV15 to TRBJ2-4; 8 bases match TRBD1. The CDR3 has 14 residues. With V trimmed by 2 bases and J by 7 bases, 4 bases remained unmatched. The germline V gene encodes CDR1 LNHNV and CDR2 YYDKDF (reference sequence). In DNA, the CDR3 is TGTGCCACCAGCAGACCGACAGGGGAGAACATTCAGTACTTC. This sequence encodes CATSRPTGENIQYF.

V usage is TRBV5-4 and J usage is TRBJ2-7; the D is unclear. The CDR3 sequence is 14 residues long. The V end lost 0 bases, the J end lost 0 bases, and 7 bases lay between the germline ends. The germline V gene encodes CDR1 SGHNT and CDR2 YYREEE (reference sequence). In nucleotides, the CDR3 is TGTGCCAGCAGCTTGGAAGGGAACTCCTACGAGCAGTACTTC. The encoded protein is CASSLEGNSYEQYF.

The chain employs TRBV2 and TRBJ2-2; 7 bases agree with TRBD2. Germline lookup yields CDR1 SNHLY and CDR2 FYNNEI. With V trimmed by 3 bases and J by 1 base, 5 bases remained unmatched. The CDR3 contains 16 residues. This CDR3 reads CASSDNGGGNTGELFF. The CDR3 coding sequence is TGTGCCAGCAGTGACAACGGCGGGGGGAACACCGGGGAGCTGTTTTTT.

The J gene is TRBJ2-4, the V gene TRBV19; 8 positions match TRBD2. The CDR3 has 18 residues. The trim removed 7 bases at V and 4 bases at J, leaving 18 bases unmatched. The germline V gene has CDR1 LNHDA and CDR2 SQIVND (reference sequence). The CDR3 here is CASTLGLGGVQSKNIQYF. The CDR3 nucleotides are TGTGCCAGTACCCTTGGCCTCGGGGGGGTCCAGTCTAAAAACATTCAGTACTTC.

The V gene is TRBV9, the J gene TRBJ2-2; D could derive from TRBD1 or TRBD2 (5 bases each). Trimming took off 0 bases at V and 1 base at J, with 7 bases between the two ends. From germline, CDR1 is SGDLS and CDR2 YYNGEE. The CDR3 is 15 amino acids. The chain's CDR3 is CASSVGGKNTGELFF. The CDR3 nucleotides read TGTGCCAGCAGCGTAGGGGGGAAGAACACCGGGGAGCTGTTTTTT.

J is TRBJ1-1 and V is TRBV19, with 11 bases fitting TRBD1. This CDR3 has 15 residues. Germline trimming cut 7 bases from V and 4 bases from J; bases unmatched to any gene: 8. CDR1 and CDR2 (germline): LNHDA, SQIVND (reference sequence). The CDR3 spells CASTIWGTGGTEAFF. The CDR3 coding sequence is TGTGCCAGTACCATATGGGGGACAGGGGGCACTGAAGCTTTCTTT.

This clone appeared once. The chain recombines TRBV4-1 with TRBJ2-1; unclear D gene. CDR3 length: 16 amino acids. Trimming removed 0 bases at V and 7 bases at J, with 16 bases between. Germline V gene data show CDR1 as MGHRA and CDR2 as YSYEKL. The CDR3 here is CASSQEGRTLTNEQFF. The DNA of the CDR3 is TGCGCCAGCAGCCAAGAAGGGCGCACCTTAACTAATGAGCAGTTCTTC.

The rearrangement uses TRBV30 and TRBJ2-7, with TRBD1 matching over 7 bases. This CDR3 spans 14 amino acids. Germline values: CDR1 GTSNPN, CDR2 SVGIG (reference sequence). Trimming at V came to 0 bases and at J to 3 bases, leaving 5 bases not matched to a gene. CDR3 amino acids: CAWSVQGDIYEQYF. CDR3 nucleotide sequence: TGTGCCTGGAGTGTGCAGGGGGATATCTACGAGCAGTACTTC.

This chain uses TRBV9 with TRBJ2-5, with 11 bases aligning to TRBD1. The J call may not be correct, given that the DNA end is closer to TRBJ2-7. Germline CDR1 is SGDLS and CDR2 is YYNGEE. This CDR3 has 15 residues. The CDR3 protein is CASSVAGQGAYEQYF. In DNA form, the CDR3 reads TGTGCCAGCAGCGTAGCGGGACAGGGGGCCTACGAGCAGTACTTC.

This clone was seen just once. The chain combines TRBV27 with TRBJ2-1; D uncertain. The CDR3 spans 16 residues. The germline CDR1 and CDR2 sequences are MNHEY and SMNVEV (reference sequence). Trimming pared 5 bases from V and 0 bases from J, leaving 14 bases between. In DNA form, the CDR3 reads TGTGCCAGCAGTCTCCTCGTCCCGAGCTCCTACAATGAGCAGTTCTTC. Its protein is CASSLLVPSSYNEQFF.

This rearrangement joins TRBV29-1 to TRBJ2-2; 7 positions agree with TRBD1. The V and J ends lost 4 bases and 7 bases, in that order; junction bases with no gene match: 6. CDR1 is SQVTM and CDR2 is ANQGSEA in the germline V gene. The CDR3 spans 13 residues. CDR3 in amino acids: CSVGDRAFGELFF. In DNA form, the CDR3 reads TGCAGCGTTGGCGACAGGGCGTTCGGGGAGCTGTTTTTT.

The CDR3 protein is CASSADGSYEQYF. Here the CDR3 DNA reads TGTGCCAGCAGCGCGGACGGATCCTACGAGCAGTACTTC. The V call is TRBV9, the J call TRBJ2-7; D is ambiguous. This CDR3 is 13 amino acids long. Germline V lookup: CDR1 SGDLS, CDR2 YYNGEE. Trimming removed 3 bases from V and 1 base from J, with 8 bases in between.

The chain carries TRBV5-6 and TRBJ1-3; D might be TRBD1 (6 bases). V dropped 4 bases and J dropped 3 bases, with 17 bases sitting between them. Germline-derived CDR1 and CDR2 are SGHDT and YYEEEE. This CDR3 is 16 amino acids long. The CDR3 here is CASSAIGGKSGNTIYF. The CDR3 bases are TGTGCCAGCAGCGCCATAGGGGGGAAGAGTGGAAACACCATATATTTT.

The chain links TRBV27 to TRBJ2-7; 7 bases align to TRBD1. The germline CDR1 and CDR2 sequences are MNHEY and SMNVEV (reference sequence). Trimming cost V 5 bases and J 4 bases; bases outside gene matches: 11. The CDR3 has 15 amino acids. CDR3 residues: CASSLAPTGEYEQYF. Written as DNA, the CDR3 is TGTGCCAGCAGTCTTGCCCCTACAGGGGAATACGAGCAGTACTTC.

The chain joins TRBV20-1 to TRBJ2-7; D call uncertain. CDR3 length equals 11 residues. The germline V gene has CDR1 DFQATT and CDR2 SNEGSKA (reference sequence). Trimming removed 3 bases from V and 1 base from J, with 4 bases in between. The CDR3 reads CSASDSYEQYF. CDR3 nucleotides: TGCAGTGCTAGTGATTCCTACGAGCAGTACTTC.

This clone was observed a single time. This sequence joins TRBV27 and TRBJ2-1; no reliable D call. Germline V lookup: CDR1 MNHEY, CDR2 SMNVEV (reference sequence). Trimming removed 4 bases from V and 6 bases from J, with 16 bases in between. The CDR3 loop spans 15 amino acids. The CDR3 region has the DNA TGTGCCAGCAGTTCGCCACCCACCTTCGCCAATGAGCAGTTCTTC. It translates to CASSSPPTFANEQFF.

In the case of this clone: Relative to the germline gene, one junction end is altered; a read error may explain this. The V call is TRBV18, the J call TRBJ1-5; maybe TRBD1 (5 bases). The CDR3 runs to 14 residues. The germline V gene has CDR1 KGHSH and CDR2 LQKENI. CDR3 residues: CANSPQDSNQPQHF. The CDR3 bases are TGTGCCAACTCACCACAGGATAGCAATCAGCCCCAGCATTTT.

The chain links TRBV19 to TRBJ2-1, with 11 bases matching TRBD2. The CDR3 is 17 residues long. Losses at the gene ends were 0 bases for V and 4 bases for J; bases not matched to a gene: 5. The V gene's germline CDR1 is LNHDA and CDR2 SQIVND (reference sequence). CDR3 sequence reads: CASSIDGTSGPYNEQFF. CDR3 bases: TGTGCCAGTAGTATAGATGGGACTAGCGGACCATACAATGAGCAGTTCTTC.

The table lists this clone with a count of one. The chain joins TRBV5-1 to TRBJ2-7, with 7 bases matching TRBD2. Looked up from germline, CDR1 is SGHRS and CDR2 is YFSETQ. The CDR3 loop spans 14 amino acids. J was trimmed by 4 bases and V by 0 bases; bases with no gene match: 4. DNA of the CDR3: TGCGCCAGCAGCTTGGCGTCTAGCGGATACGAGCAGTACTTC. It codes for CASSLASSGYEQYF.

The chain couples TRBV5-1 to TRBJ1-4; D call uncertain. CDR3 size: 18 residues. Germline CDR1 SGHRS, CDR2 YFSETQ. The V and J ends lost 1 base and 4 bases respectively, with 20 bases between them. The CDR3 reads CASSLQTNPDPFNEKLFF. CDR3 nucleotide sequence: TGCGCCAGCAGCTTGCAAACCAATCCCGATCCATTTAATGAAAAACTGTTTTTT. The variable domain in full, with the rest retrieved from reference TRBV5-1 and TRBJ1-4, is KAGVTQTPRYLIKTRGQQVTLSCSPISGHRSVSWYQQTPGQGLQFLFEYFSETQRNKGNFPGRFSGRQFSNSRSEMNVSTLELGDSALYLCASSLQTNPDPFNEKLFFGSGTQLSVL.

The CDR3 DNA sequence: TGTGCCAGCATCGTAGGGACAGGATACGAGCAGTACTTC. Its translation is CASIVGTGYEQYF. The chain carries TRBV2 and TRBJ2-7; 8 nucleotides line up with TRBD1. The J segment lost 4 bases and the V segment lost 7 bases, leaving 6 bases of the junction unmatched. CDR3 length: 13 amino acids. Germline values: CDR1 SNHLY, CDR2 FYNNEI.